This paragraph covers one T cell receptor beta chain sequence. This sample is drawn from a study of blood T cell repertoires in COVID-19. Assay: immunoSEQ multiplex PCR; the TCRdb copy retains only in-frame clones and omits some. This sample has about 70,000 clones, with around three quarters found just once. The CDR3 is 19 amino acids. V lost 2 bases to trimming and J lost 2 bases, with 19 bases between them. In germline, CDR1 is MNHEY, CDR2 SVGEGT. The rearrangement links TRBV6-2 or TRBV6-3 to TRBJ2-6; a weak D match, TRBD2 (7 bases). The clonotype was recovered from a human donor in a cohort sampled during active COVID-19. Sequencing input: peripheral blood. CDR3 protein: CASSYPRGADLAGANVLTF. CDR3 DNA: TGTGCCAGCAGTTACCCACGGGGGGCAGACTTAGCTGGGGCCAACGTCCTGACTTTC.